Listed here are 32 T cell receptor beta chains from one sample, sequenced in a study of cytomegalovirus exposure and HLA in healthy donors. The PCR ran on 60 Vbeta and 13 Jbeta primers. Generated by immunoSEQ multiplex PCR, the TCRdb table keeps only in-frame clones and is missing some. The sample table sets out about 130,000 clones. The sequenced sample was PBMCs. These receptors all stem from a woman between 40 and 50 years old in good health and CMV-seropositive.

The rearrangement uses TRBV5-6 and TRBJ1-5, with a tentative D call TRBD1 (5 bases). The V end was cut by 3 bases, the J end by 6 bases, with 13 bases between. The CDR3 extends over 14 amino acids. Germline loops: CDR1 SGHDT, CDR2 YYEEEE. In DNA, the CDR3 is TGTGCCAGCAGCTGGGGGGGAGTGGGTCAGCCCCAGCATTTT. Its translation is CASSWGGVGQPQHF.

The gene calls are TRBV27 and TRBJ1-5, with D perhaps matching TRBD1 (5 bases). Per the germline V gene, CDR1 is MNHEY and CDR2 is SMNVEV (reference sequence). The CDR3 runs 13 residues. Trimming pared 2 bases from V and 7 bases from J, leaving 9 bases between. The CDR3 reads CASSLGQGQPQHF. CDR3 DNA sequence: TGTGCCAGCAGTTTAGGGCAGGGACAGCCCCAGCATTTT.

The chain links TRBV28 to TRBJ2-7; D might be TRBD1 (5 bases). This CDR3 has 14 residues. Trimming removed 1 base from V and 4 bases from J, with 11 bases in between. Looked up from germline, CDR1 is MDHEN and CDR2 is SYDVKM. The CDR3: CASSLFPGKYEQYF. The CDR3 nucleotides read TGTGCCAGCAGTTTATTCCCAGGGAAATACGAGCAGTACTTC.

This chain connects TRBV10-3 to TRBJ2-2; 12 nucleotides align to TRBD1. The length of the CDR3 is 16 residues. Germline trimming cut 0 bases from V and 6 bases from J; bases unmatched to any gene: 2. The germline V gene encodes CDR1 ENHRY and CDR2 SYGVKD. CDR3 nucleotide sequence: TGTGCCATCAGTGAGTCGGGGACAGGGGGCTCCGGGGAGCTGTTTTTT. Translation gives CAISESGTGGSGELFF.

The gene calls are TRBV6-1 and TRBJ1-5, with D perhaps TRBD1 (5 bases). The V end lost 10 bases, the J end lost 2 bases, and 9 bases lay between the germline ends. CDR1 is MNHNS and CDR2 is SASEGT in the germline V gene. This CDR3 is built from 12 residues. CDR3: CATGGGNQPQHF. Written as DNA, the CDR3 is TGTGCCACGGGGGGGGGCAATCAGCCCCAGCATTTT.

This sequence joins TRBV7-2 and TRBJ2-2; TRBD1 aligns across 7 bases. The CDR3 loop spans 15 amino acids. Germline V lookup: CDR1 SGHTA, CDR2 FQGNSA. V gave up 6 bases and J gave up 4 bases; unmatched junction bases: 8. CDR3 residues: CASSVGTAGTGELFF. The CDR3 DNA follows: TGTGCCAGCAGTGTAGGGACAGCCGGCACCGGGGAGCTGTTTTTT.

The CDR3 bases are TGTGCCAGCAGCAGCAGGGGGCAGGACACTGAAGCTTTCTTT. It codes for CASSSRGQDTEAFF. This sequence joins TRBV27 and TRBJ1-1; 8 bases agree with TRBD1. Germline V gene sequence: CDR1 MNHEY, CDR2 SMNVEV (reference sequence). The CDR3 runs to 14 residues. Losses at the gene ends were 6 bases for V and 3 bases for J; bases not matched to a gene: 6.

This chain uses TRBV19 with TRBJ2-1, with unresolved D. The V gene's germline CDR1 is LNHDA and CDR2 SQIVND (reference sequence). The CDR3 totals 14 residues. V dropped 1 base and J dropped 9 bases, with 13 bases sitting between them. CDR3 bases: TGTGCCAGTAGTATAGGGTCGGAAAGGAGTGAGCAGTTCTTC. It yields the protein CASSIGSERSEQFF.

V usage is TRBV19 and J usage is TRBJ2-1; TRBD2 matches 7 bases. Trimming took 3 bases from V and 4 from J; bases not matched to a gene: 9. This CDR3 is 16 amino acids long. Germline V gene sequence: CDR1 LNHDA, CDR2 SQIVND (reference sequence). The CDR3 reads CASSIRGGRGYNEQFF. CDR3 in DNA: TGTGCCAGTAGTATTAGGGGCGGGAGAGGGTACAATGAGCAGTTCTTC. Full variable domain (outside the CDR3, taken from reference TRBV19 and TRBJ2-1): DGGITQSPKYLFRKEGQNVTLSCEQNLNHDAMYWYRQDPGQGLRLIYYSQIVNDFQKGDIAEGYSVSREKKESFPLTVTSAQKNPTAFYLCASSIRGGRGYNEQFFGPGTRLTVL.

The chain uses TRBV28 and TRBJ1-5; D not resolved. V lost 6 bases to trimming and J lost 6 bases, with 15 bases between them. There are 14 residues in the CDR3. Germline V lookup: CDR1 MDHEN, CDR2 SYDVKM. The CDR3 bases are TGTGCCAGCAGCTCTTTTACGGTATCTCAGCCCCAGCATTTT. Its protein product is CASSSFTVSQPQHF.

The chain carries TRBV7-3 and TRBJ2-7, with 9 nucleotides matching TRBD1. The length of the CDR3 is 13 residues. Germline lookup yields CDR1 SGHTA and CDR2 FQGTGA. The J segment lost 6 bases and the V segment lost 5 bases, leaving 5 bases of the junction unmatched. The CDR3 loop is CASSARDRAEQYF. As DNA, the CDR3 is TGTGCCAGCAGCGCCCGGGACAGGGCCGAGCAGTACTTC.

CDR3 protein: CASSLGTGDDQPQHF. CDR3 nucleotides: TGTGCCAGCAGTTTGGGGACAGGGGACGATCAGCCCCAGCATTTT. The chain uses TRBV27 and TRBJ1-5; 10 nucleotides line up with TRBD1. Germline CDR1 and CDR2: MNHEY and SMNVEV (reference sequence). Losses at the gene ends were 3 bases for V and 5 bases for J; bases not matched to a gene: 4. The CDR3 extends over 15 amino acids.

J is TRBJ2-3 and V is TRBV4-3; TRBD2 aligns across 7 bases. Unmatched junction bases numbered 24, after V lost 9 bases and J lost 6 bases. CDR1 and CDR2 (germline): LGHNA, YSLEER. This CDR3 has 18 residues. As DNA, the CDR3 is TGCGCCAGGTCCAGGACAAGAAGCGGGACTCGGCCAGAGGATACGCAGTATTTT. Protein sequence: CARSRTRSGTRPEDTQYF.

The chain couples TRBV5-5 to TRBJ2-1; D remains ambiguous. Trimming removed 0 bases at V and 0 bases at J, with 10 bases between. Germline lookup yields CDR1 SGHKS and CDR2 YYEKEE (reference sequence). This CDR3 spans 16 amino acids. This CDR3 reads CASSLGLSPSYNEQFF. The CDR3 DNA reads TGTGCCAGCAGCTTGGGTCTATCCCCCTCCTACAATGAGCAGTTCTTC.

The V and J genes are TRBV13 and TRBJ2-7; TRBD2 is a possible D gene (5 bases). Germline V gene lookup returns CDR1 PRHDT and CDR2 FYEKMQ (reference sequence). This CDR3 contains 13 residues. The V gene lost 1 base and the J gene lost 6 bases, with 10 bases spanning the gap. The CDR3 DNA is TGTGCCAGCAGCTTAGCTCTGGGAGTCGAGCAGTACTTC. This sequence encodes CASSLALGVEQYF.

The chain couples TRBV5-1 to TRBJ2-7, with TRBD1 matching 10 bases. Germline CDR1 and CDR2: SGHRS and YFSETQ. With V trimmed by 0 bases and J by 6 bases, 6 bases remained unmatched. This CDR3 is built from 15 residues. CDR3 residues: CASSLVEWDRGEQYF. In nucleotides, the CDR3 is TGCGCCAGCAGCTTGGTTGAGTGGGACAGGGGCGAGCAGTACTTC.

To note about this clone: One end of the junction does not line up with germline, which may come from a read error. CDR3 nucleotide sequence: TGTGCCAGCACGGATGGCGGGAGGGCCCATCTCTCCCACAATGAGCAGTTCTTC. Protein sequence: CASTDGGRAHLSHNEQFF. V usage is TRBV25-1 and J usage is TRBJ2-1; 9 bases line up with TRBD2. The CDR3 consists of 18 residues. Germline CDR1 and CDR2: MGHDK and SYGVNS. Full variable domain (remainder filled in from reference TRBV25-1 and TRBJ2-1): EADIYQTPRYLVIGTGKKITLECSQTMGHDKMYWYQQDPGMELHLIHYSYGVNSTEKGDLSSESTVSRIRTEHFPLTLESARPSHTSQYLCASTDGGRAHLSHNEQFFGPGTRLTVL.

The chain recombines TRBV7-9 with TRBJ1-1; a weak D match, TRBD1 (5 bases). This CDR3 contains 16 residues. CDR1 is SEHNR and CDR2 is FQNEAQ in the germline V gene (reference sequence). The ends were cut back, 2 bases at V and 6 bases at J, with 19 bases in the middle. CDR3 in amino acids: CASSLFVGLGGAEAFF. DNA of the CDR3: TGTGCCAGCAGCTTATTCGTGGGGTTGGGGGGGGCTGAAGCTTTCTTT.

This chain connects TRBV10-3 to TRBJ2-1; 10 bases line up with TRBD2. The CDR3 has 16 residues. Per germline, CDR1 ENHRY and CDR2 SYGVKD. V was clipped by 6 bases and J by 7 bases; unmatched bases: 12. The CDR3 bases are TGTGCCATCAGCCCCCGGGGTAGCGGGAGGTCAAATGAGCAGTTCTTC. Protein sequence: CAISPRGSGRSNEQFF.

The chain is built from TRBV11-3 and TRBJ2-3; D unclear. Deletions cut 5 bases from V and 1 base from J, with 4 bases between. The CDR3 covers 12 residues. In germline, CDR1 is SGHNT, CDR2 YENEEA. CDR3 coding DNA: TGTGCCAGCAGCATCGGCACAGATACGCAGTATTTT. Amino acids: CASSIGTDTQYF. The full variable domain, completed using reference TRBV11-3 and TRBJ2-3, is EAGVVQSPRYKIIEKKQPVAFWCNPISGHNTLYWYLQNLGQGPELLIRYENEEAVDDSQLPKDRFSAERLKGVDSTLKIQPAELGDSAVYLCASSIGTDTQYFGPGTRLTVL.

In DNA form, the CDR3 reads TGCGCCAGCAGCCGCCGAGGGGCGGGAGAGATGGAGCAGTTCTTC. Translated: CASSRRGAGEMEQFF. V usage is TRBV4-3 and J usage is TRBJ2-1, with TRBD2 identical over 7 bases. CDR3 length: 15 residues. Germline V gene data show CDR1 as LGHNA and CDR2 as YSLEER. J was trimmed by 10 bases and V by 4 bases; bases with no gene match: 13.

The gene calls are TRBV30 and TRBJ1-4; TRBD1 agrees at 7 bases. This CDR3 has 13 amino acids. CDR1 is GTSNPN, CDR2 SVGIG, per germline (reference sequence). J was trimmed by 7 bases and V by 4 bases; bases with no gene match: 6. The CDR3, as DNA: TGTGCCTGGACAGGGGGACCCCTTGAAAAACTGTTTTTT. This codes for CAWTGGPLEKLFF.

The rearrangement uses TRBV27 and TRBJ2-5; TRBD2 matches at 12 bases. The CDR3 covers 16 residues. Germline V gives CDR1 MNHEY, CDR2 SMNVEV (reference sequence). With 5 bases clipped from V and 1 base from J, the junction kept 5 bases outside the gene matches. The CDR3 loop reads CASSSGTSGPQETQYF. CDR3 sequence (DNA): TGTGCCAGCAGTAGCGGGACTAGCGGGCCCCAAGAGACCCAGTACTTC.

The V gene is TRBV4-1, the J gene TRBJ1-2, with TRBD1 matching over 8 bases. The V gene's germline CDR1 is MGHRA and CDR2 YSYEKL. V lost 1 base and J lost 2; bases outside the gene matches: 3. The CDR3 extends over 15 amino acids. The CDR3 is CASSQAGQGNYGYTF. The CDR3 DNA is TGCGCCAGCAGCCAAGCCGGACAGGGAAACTATGGCTACACCTTC.

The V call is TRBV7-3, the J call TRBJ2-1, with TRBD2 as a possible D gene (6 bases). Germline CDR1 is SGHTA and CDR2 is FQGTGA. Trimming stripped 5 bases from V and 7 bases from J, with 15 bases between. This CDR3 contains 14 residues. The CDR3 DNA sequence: TGTGCCAGCAGCCCCGGGTTAGGAGGGAATGAGCAGTTCTTC. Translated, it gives CASSPGLGGNEQFF.

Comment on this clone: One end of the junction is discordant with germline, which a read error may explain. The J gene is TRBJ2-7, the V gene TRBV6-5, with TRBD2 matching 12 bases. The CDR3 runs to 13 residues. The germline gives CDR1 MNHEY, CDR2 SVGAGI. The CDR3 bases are TGTGCCAGCAGGACTAGCGGGAGAGGGACCGGGGAGTTC. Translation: CASRTSGRGTGEF.

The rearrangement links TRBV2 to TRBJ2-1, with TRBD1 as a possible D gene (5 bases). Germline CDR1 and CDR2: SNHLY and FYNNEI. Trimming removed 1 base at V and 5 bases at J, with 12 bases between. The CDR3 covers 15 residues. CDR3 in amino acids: CASSEDRLSDNEQFF. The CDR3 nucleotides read TGTGCCAGCAGTGAAGACAGGCTCTCTGACAATGAGCAGTTCTTC.

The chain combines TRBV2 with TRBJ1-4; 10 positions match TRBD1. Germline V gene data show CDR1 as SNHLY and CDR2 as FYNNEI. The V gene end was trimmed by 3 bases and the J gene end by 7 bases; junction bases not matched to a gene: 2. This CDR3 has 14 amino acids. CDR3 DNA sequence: TGTGCCAGCAGTGAGGACAGGGGGTTTGAAAAACTGTTTTTT. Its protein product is CASSEDRGFEKLFF.

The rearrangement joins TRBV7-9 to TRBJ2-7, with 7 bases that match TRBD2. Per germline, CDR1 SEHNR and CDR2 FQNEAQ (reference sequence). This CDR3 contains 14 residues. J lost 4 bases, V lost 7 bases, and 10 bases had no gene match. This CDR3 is CASIRGVGAYEQYF. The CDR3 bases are TGTGCCAGCATCCGGGGGGTCGGTGCGTACGAGCAGTACTTC. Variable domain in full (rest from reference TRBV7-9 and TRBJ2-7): DTGVSQNPRHKITKRGQNVTFRCDPISEHNRLYWYRQTLGQGPEFLTYFQNEAQLEKSRLLSDRFSAERPKGSFSTLEIQRTEQGDSAMYLCASIRGVGAYEQYFGPGTRLTVT.

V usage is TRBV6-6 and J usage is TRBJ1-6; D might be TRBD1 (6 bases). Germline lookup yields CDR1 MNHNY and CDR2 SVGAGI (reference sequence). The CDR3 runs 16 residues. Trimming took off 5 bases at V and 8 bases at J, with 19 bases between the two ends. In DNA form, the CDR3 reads TGTGCCAGCAGTCGCCTAGGGGGTCTTGCCCATTCACCCCTCCACTTT. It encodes CASSRLGGLAHSPLHF.

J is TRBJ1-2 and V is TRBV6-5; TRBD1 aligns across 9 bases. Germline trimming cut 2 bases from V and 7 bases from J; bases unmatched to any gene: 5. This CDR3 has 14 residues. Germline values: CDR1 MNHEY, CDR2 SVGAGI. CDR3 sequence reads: CASSYRTGARGYTF. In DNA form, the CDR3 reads TGTGCCAGCAGTTACCGGACAGGGGCGCGTGGCTACACCTTC.

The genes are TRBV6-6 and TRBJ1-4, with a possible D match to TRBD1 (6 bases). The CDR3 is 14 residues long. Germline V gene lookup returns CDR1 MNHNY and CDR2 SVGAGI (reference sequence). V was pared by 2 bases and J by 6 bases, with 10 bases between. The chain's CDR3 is CASSYRGADEKLFF. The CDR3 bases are TGTGCCAGCAGTTACCGGGGGGCGGATGAAAAACTGTTTTTT.